This T cell receptor (beta chain) was captured in a study of CD8+CD57+ T cells in acquired aplastic anemia. Genomic DNA served as template for TCR beta VDJ and CDR3 profiling. Each CDR3 protein gets one entry after TCRdb re-called the reads with MiXCR. The top ten hold roughly 8% of the sample, which has some 290,000 distinct CDR3 sequences, roughly three fifths seen once. This clonotype has ten or more counts. V lost 7 bases to trimming and J lost 5 bases, with 15 bases between them. The CDR3 is 13 amino acids. Germline values: CDR1 MNHEY, CDR2 SMNVEV (reference sequence). This TCR was sampled from a human donor with severe aplastic anemia or a healthy control (not recorded which). The rearrangement links TRBV27 to TRBJ2-7, with a tentative D call TRBD1 (5 bases). Sequencing was done on a sample of sorted CD4+, CD8+, or CD8+CD57+ T cells (not recorded which) from PBMCs. CDR3 in amino acids: CASTGPLMDEQYF. Written as DNA, the CDR3 is TGTGCCAGCACAGGGCCCCTTATGGACGAGCAGTACTTC.